The next 32 T cell receptor beta chains were all read from a single sample in a study of human T cells and chemical hapten exposure. Time point specified: pre-sensitization, week 0. Treatment described: therapeutic diphenylcyclopropenone sensitization with weekly scalp DPC. TCRdb re-called the RACE reads through MiXCR, storing one row per CDR3 protein. The data contain 85,000 to 130,000 distinct CDR3 sequences, approximately 12% of them singletons. Specimen: whole blood, collected in connection with sensitization to the hapten diphenylcyclopropenone (DPC). The receptor source for this set is a woman aged 50 to 60 with alopecia areata. Some clones in this sample may be carry-over from other donors' samples.

The count of this clonotype is one. A much larger clone lies a single base off, so this may be a read error. The chain joins TRBV19 to TRBJ1-5; D not resolved. CDR1 and CDR2 from the germline V gene are LNHDA and SQIVND (reference sequence). The CDR3 is 15 amino acids. The CDR3 bases are TGTACCAGTAGTATAGGCCTTGGGCCCAATCAGCCCCAGCATTTT. The encoded protein is CTSSIGLGPNQPQHF.

This clonotype has only a few counts. This sequence joins TRBV3-1 and TRBJ1-5, with a weak D call TRBD1 (5 bases). This CDR3 is 15 amino acids long. Trimming cost V 3 bases and J 0 bases, with 9 bases left between them. The germline V gene has CDR1 LGHDT and CDR2 YNNKEL (reference sequence). Here the CDR3 reads CASSQGDYSNQPQHF. The CDR3 DNA reads TGTGCCAGCAGCCAGGGGGATTATAGCAATCAGCCCCAGCATTTT.

This clonotype was picked up many times. The rearrangement joins TRBV5-1 to TRBJ2-4; D is unclear. Trimming cost V 5 bases and J 0 bases, with 9 bases left between them. The CDR3 loop spans 14 amino acids. Looked up from germline, CDR1 is SGHRS and CDR2 is YFSETQ. CDR3 sequence reads: CASSTELAKNIQYF. The DNA of the CDR3 is TGCGCCAGCAGTACAGAATTAGCCAAAAACATTCAGTACTTC.

In this sample, this clonotype turned up many times. This chain links TRBV12-3 or TRBV12-4 with TRBJ1-1, with 8 bases fitting TRBD1. The J segment lost 0 bases and the V segment lost 8 bases, leaving 5 bases of the junction unmatched. This CDR3 spans 14 amino acids. CDR3 DNA: TGTGCCAGCTCACCGGGACAGGTGAACACTGAAGCTTTCTTT. Translating gives CASSPGQVNTEAFF.

The sample holds a few counts of this clonotype. The V call is TRBV7-2, the J call TRBJ2-3; D remains ambiguous. Trimming removed 1 base at V and 2 bases at J, with 13 bases between. Germline V lookup: CDR1 SGHTA, CDR2 FQGNSA. This CDR3 comprises 16 residues. For the CDR3, the DNA is TGTGCCAGCAGCTTAGGAGCGCTAAAATTCACAGATACGCAGTATTTT. This translates into CASSLGALKFTDTQYF.

This clonotype was found many times. V gene TRBV3-1 combines with J gene TRBJ2-5; D may match TRBD1 or TRBD2 (5 bases each). This CDR3 is 15 amino acids long. Trimming stripped 1 base from V and 4 bases from J, with 13 bases between. The germline gives CDR1 LGHDT, CDR2 YNNKEL (reference sequence). The CDR3, as DNA: TGTGCCAGCAGCCAAGGGGGCACTAGGAGAGAGACCCAGTACTTC. This encodes CASSQGGTRRETQYF.

The chain is built from TRBV7-9 and TRBJ1-1; D is possibly TRBD1 (5 bases). V was clipped by 4 bases and J by 6 bases, with 15 bases between them. The CDR3 consists of 14 residues. CDR1 and CDR2 from the germline V gene are SEHNR and FQNEAQ (reference sequence). The CDR3 DNA reads as TGTGCCAGCAGCTCCCTCGACGGGGCCCCTGAAGCTTTCTTT. Protein: CASSSLDGAPEAFF.

This clonotype was observed a handful of times. The chain links TRBV7-6 to TRBJ2-1; a weak D match, TRBD2 (5 bases). CDR1 is SGHVS, CDR2 FNYEAQ, per germline. The CDR3 sequence is 14 residues long. V lost 0 bases to trimming and J lost 6 bases, with 9 bases between them. The DNA of the CDR3 is TGTGCCAGCAGCTTAGCGCAAACTAGCAATGAGCAGTTCTTC. This sequence encodes CASSLAQTSNEQFF.

This chain connects TRBV11-2 to TRBJ2-1; no firm D call. The CDR3 is 14 amino acids. Germline V gene sequence: CDR1 SGHAT, CDR2 FQNNGV. V gave up 1 base and J gave up 7 bases, with 11 bases separating them. The CDR3 nucleotides read TGTGCCAGCAGCTTAGTAGGAACCAGGAATGAGCAGTTCTTC. As protein: CASSLVGTRNEQFF.

This clonotype was counted between two and nine times. The V and J genes are TRBV5-1 and TRBJ2-3; maybe TRBD2 (6 bases). The V and J ends lost 4 bases and 0 bases respectively, with 15 bases between them. CDR3 length: 16 amino acids. Germline V gene lookup returns CDR1 SGHRS and CDR2 YFSETQ. CDR3 in DNA: TGCGCCAGCAGCCTGACCGGGAGATTAAGCACAGATACGCAGTATTTT. Its translation: CASSLTGRLSTDTQYF.

The chain combines TRBV20-1 with TRBJ1-5, with D possibly matching TRBD1 (5 bases). Between the trimmed V and J ends, which lost 4 bases and 3 bases, there was a span of 13 bases. CDR1 and CDR2 from the germline V gene are DFQATT and SNEGSKA (reference sequence). CDR3 length: 14 amino acids. The CDR3 sequence: CSATRGGVNQPQHF. CDR3 DNA: TGCAGTGCTACTCGGGGCGGCGTCAATCAGCCCCAGCATTTT.

CDR3 nucleotide sequence: TGTGCCAGCAGCTTTAGGACAGGGGGGAACACCGGGGAGCTGTTTTTT. This codes for CASSFRTGGNTGELFF. This chain joins TRBV7-8 and TRBJ2-2, with TRBD1 identical over 10 bases. V was clipped by 3 bases and J by 1 base; unmatched bases: 2. Germline lookup yields CDR1 SGHVS and CDR2 FQNEAQ. This CDR3 has 16 amino acids. Filled out from reference TRBV7-8 and TRBJ2-2, the complete variable domain reads GAGVSQSPRYKVAKRGQDVALRCDPISGHVSLFWYQQALGQGPEFLTYFQNEAQLDKSGLPSDRFFAERPEGSVSTLKIQRTQQEDSAVYLCASSFRTGGNTGELFFGEGSRLTVL.

This clonotype was seen many times. The chain has TRBV6-6 and TRBJ2-7; 8 positions match TRBD2. This CDR3 comprises 14 residues. After removal of 2 bases from V and 2 bases from J, the junction contained 2 bases not matched to a gene. The germline V gene encodes CDR1 MNHNY and CDR2 SVGAGI (reference sequence). In DNA form, the CDR3 reads TGTGCCAGCAGTTACCCGGGACTAGCCTACGAGCAGTACTTC. Its translation is CASSYPGLAYEQYF.

Many counts were recorded for this clonotype. The chain joins TRBV11-2 to TRBJ2-5; 11 bases line up with TRBD2. V gave up 5 bases and J gave up 1 base; unmatched junction bases: 3. In germline, CDR1 is SGHAT, CDR2 FQNNGV. The CDR3 length is 15 residues. CDR3 coding DNA: TGTGCCAGCAGCCTCGGGACTAGCGGCCAAGAGACCCAGTACTTC. Its protein is CASSLGTSGQETQYF.

This clonotype has a handful of counts. The genes are TRBV6-1 and TRBJ2-7, with a possible D match to TRBD1 (6 bases). V was clipped by 4 bases and J by 3 bases, with 19 bases between them. Germline-derived CDR1 and CDR2 are MNHNS and SASEGT. The CDR3 is 16 residues long. CDR3 protein: CASSVQTGPSGYEQYF. CDR3 DNA: TGTGCCAGCAGTGTACAGACAGGTCCTTCGGGCTACGAGCAGTACTTC.

This clonotype was seen more than once but under ten times. The chain couples TRBV14 to TRBJ1-1; D remains unclear. Germline V gives CDR1 SGHDN, CDR2 FVKESK. The CDR3 covers 12 residues. Trimming cost V 6 bases and J 5 bases, with 10 bases left between them. CDR3 in amino acids: CASRATGTEAFF. In nucleotides, the CDR3 is TGTGCCAGCAGGGCAACTGGGACTGAAGCTTTCTTT.

This clonotype showed up just a few times. The V gene is TRBV5-1, the J gene TRBJ2-7, with 9 positions matching TRBD1. CDR3 length: 14 residues. Per germline, CDR1 SGHRS and CDR2 YFSETQ. Germline trimming cut 4 bases from V and 3 bases from J; bases unmatched to any gene: 5. Written as DNA, the CDR3 is TGCGCCAGCAGCCCTGGGACAGGGTTCTACGAGCAGTACTTC. Encoded protein: CASSPGTGFYEQYF.

This CDR3 is CAISVGGGTEAFF. In nucleotides, the CDR3 is TGTGCCATCAGTGTGGGGGGAGGCACTGAAGCTTTCTTT. The chain uses TRBV10-3 and TRBJ1-1; TRBD1 is a possible D gene (5 bases). This CDR3 is built from 13 residues. V lost 4 bases and J lost 4, with 10 bases in between. Germline V CDR1 and CDR2: ENHRY, SYGVKD.

The V call is TRBV5-4, the J call TRBJ2-5; D not resolved. Trimming shortened V by 3 bases and J by 2 bases, and 8 bases separated the two germline ends. CDR1 is SGHNT and CDR2 is YYREEE in the germline V gene (reference sequence). The CDR3 has 13 residues. CDR3 residues: CASSSVQQETQYF. As DNA, the CDR3 is TGTGCCAGCAGCTCGGTCCAACAAGAGACCCAGTACTTC.

The rearrangement uses TRBV28 and TRBJ1-1; D gene uncertain. Germline CDR1 and CDR2: MDHEN and SYDVKM. The CDR3 has 15 residues. V was pared by 2 bases and J by 1 base, with 11 bases between. CDR3 sequence (DNA): TGTGCCAGCAGTTTACCCGGGCTATGGAACACTGAAGCTTTCTTT. Its translation: CASSLPGLWNTEAFF.

V gene TRBV6-2 or TRBV6-3 combines with J gene TRBJ1-4, with 9 bases fitting TRBD1. V shed 2 bases and J 5 bases; nucleotides not matched to a gene: 9. Germline loops: CDR1 MNHEY, CDR2 SVGEGT. CDR3 length: 17 amino acids. The CDR3 bases are TGTGCCAGCAGTTACCCCAGGGACAGGGACCAAAATGAAAAACTGTTTTTT. Amino acid sequence: CASSYPRDRDQNEKLFF.

The J gene is TRBJ1-6, the V gene TRBV3-1; 7 bases line up with TRBD1. This CDR3 comprises 15 residues. Germline trimming cut 6 bases from V and 8 bases from J; bases unmatched to any gene: 10. The germline CDR1 and CDR2 sequences are LGHDT and YNNKEL (reference sequence). CDR3 in DNA: TGTGCCAGCAGAGAAGACAGGGTCAGATATTCACCCCTCCACTTT. Protein: CASREDRVRYSPLHF.

The V call is TRBV20-1, the J call TRBJ1-5; D uncertain. Trimming cost V 3 bases and J 6 bases, with 15 bases left between them. Germline CDR1 and CDR2: DFQATT and SNEGSKA (reference sequence). The CDR3 sequence is 14 residues long. The CDR3 spells CSARETIGSQPQHF. The CDR3 DNA follows: TGCAGTGCTAGGGAAACGATTGGAAGTCAGCCCCAGCATTTT.

This clonotype has a count of ten or more. CDR3 sequence reads: CSVVIDYGRQGGYTF. The CDR3 region has the DNA TGCAGCGTTGTAATCGATTACGGTCGACAGGGAGGCTACACCTTC. The chain joins TRBV29-1 to TRBJ1-2; 7 nucleotides line up with TRBD1. The CDR3 spans 15 residues. From germline, CDR1 is SQVTM and CDR2 ANQGSEA. V shed 4 bases, J shed 8 bases, and the junction held 16 bases outside the gene matches.

This clonotype has only a few counts. The chain couples TRBV18 to TRBJ1-3; no clear D gene. The V gene's germline CDR1 is KGHSH and CDR2 LQKENI. The CDR3 extends over 17 amino acids. Trimming took off 2 bases at V and 1 base at J, with 15 bases between the two ends. The CDR3 spells CASSPSFRGSSGNTIYF. DNA for the CDR3: TGTGCCAGCTCACCAAGTTTCCGGGGTTCATCTGGAAACACCATATATTTT.

Many counts were recorded for this clonotype. The chain is built from TRBV28 and TRBJ2-3; tentative D call: TRBD1 (5 bases). The CDR3 extends over 15 amino acids. Trimming took 2 bases from V and 3 from J, leaving 12 bases between them. Looked up from germline, CDR1 is MDHEN and CDR2 is SYDVKM. CDR3 residues: CASSLRVSGTDTQYF. CDR3 nucleotides: TGTGCCAGCAGTTTAAGGGTTTCAGGGACAGATACGCAGTATTTT.

The rearrangement links TRBV6-5 to TRBJ2-5, with TRBD2 matching over 8 bases. Germline V gives CDR1 MNHEY, CDR2 SVGAGI. V shed 3 bases, J shed 2 bases, and the junction held 5 bases outside the gene matches. The CDR3 consists of 15 residues. The DNA for the CDR3 is TGTGCCAGCAGTTATGGCGGGAGGAAGCAAGAGACCCAGTACTTC. Its translation: CASSYGGRKQETQYF.

This chain links TRBV20-1 with TRBJ1-1, with 8 positions matching TRBD1. Germline CDR1 reads DFQATT; CDR2 reads SNEGSKA (reference sequence). The CDR3 contains 14 residues. V dropped 1 base and J dropped 5; count of bases not matched to a gene: 6. The CDR3 sequence is CSARVLQGATEAFF. CDR3 nucleotides: TGCAGTGCTAGAGTGCTTCAGGGGGCGACTGAAGCTTTCTTT.

V is TRBV12-3 or TRBV12-4 and J is TRBJ2-4, with 7 bases aligning to TRBD1. The CDR3 consists of 16 residues. V trimming: 5 bases; J trimming: 6 bases; junction bases outside the gene matches: 13. CDR3 nucleotide sequence: TGTGCCAGCAGTCCTGAGATAGGACAGGATATAAACATTCAGTACTTC. This encodes CASSPEIGQDINIQYF.

The J gene is TRBJ2-1, the V gene TRBV6-2 or TRBV6-3; 8 bases agree with TRBD2. Germline V gene lookup returns CDR1 MNHEY and CDR2 SVGEGT. CDR3 length: 15 residues. J was trimmed by 6 bases and V by 5 bases; bases with no gene match: 9. CDR3 nucleotides: TGTGCCAGCAGTCATCAGCGGGGGCCGGTCAATGAGCAGTTCTTC. Protein sequence: CASSHQRGPVNEQFF.

The table lists this clonotype with a few counts. The rearrangement joins TRBV7-8 to TRBJ1-2; D may be TRBD1 (6 bases). Germline CDR1 is SGHVS and CDR2 is FQNEAQ. Trimming pared 3 bases from V and 4 bases from J, leaving 21 bases between. This CDR3 has 17 residues. The CDR3 here is CASSFLLPGTRSYGYTF. CDR3 DNA: TGTGCCAGCAGCTTCCTTTTACCCGGGACACGGTCCTATGGCTACACCTTC.

This clonotype has only a few counts. The V and J genes are TRBV7-2 and TRBJ2-7; 14 bases are a match to TRBD2. Trimming removed 4 bases from V and 3 bases from J; junction bases left unmatched: 5. Germline-derived CDR1 and CDR2 are SGHTA and FQGNSA. The CDR3 loop spans 16 amino acids. CDR3 amino acids: CASSSKGTSGSYEQYF. The CDR3 DNA reads TGTGCCAGCAGCTCGAAAGGGACTAGCGGGAGCTACGAGCAGTACTTC. Full variable domain (missing parts from reference TRBV7-2 and TRBJ2-7): GAGVSQSPSNKVTEKGKDVELRCDPISGHTALYWYRQSLGQGLEFLIYFQGNSAPDKSGLPSDRFSAERTGGSVSTLTIQRTQQEDSAVYLCASSSKGTSGSYEQYFGPGTRLTVT.